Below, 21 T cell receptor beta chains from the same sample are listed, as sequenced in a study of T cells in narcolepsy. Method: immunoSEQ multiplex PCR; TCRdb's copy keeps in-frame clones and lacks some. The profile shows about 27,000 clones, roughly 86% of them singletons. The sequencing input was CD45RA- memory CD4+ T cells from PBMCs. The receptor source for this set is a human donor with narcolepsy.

CDR3 residues: CASRGTGGYQPQHF. The CDR3 nucleotides are TGTGCCAGCAGAGGGACAGGGGGCTATCAGCCCCAGCATTTT. The chain combines TRBV28 with TRBJ1-5; TRBD1 aligns across 12 bases. J gave up 5 bases and V 6 bases, and 2 bases lay outside the gene matches. The CDR3 sequence is 14 residues long. CDR1 is MDHEN, CDR2 SYDVKM, per germline. Together with reference TRBV28 and TRBJ1-5, the CDR3 gives the full variable domain: DVKVTQSSRYLVKRTGEKVFLECVQDMDHENMFWYRQDPGLGLRLIYFSYDVKMKEKGDIPEGYSVSREKKERFSLILESASTNQTSMYLCASRGTGGYQPQHFGDGTRLSIL.

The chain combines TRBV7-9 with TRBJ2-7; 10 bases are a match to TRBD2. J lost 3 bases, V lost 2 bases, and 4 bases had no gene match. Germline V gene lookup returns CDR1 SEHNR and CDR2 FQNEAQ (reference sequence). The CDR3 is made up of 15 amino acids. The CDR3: CASSLMASGGYEQYF. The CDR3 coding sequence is TGTGCCAGCAGCTTAATGGCTAGCGGGGGCTACGAGCAGTACTTC.

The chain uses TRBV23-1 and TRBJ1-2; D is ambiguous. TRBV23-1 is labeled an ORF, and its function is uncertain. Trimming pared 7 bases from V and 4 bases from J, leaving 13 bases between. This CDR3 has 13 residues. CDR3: CASKRQPLYGYTF. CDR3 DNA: TGCGCCAGCAAACGGCAGCCTCTCTATGGCTACACCTTC.

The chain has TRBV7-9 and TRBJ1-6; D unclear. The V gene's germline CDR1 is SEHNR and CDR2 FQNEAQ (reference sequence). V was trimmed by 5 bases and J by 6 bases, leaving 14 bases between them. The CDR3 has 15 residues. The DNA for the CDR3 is TGTGCCAGCAGCCCCCAGGCGGGAGGTAATTCACCCCTCCACTTT. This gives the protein CASSPQAGGNSPLHF. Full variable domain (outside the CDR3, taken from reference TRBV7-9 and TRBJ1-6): DTGVSQNPRHKITKRGQNVTFRCDPISEHNRLYWYRQTLGQGPEFLTYFQNEAQLEKSRLLSDRFSAERPKGSFSTLEIQRTEQGDSAMYLCASSPQAGGNSPLHFGNGTRLTVT.

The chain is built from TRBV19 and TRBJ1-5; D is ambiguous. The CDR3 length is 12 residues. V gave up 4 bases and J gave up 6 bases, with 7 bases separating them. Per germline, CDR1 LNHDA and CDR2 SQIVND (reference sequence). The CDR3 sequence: CASSTGLQPQHF. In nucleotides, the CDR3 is TGTGCCAGTAGTACCGGACTTCAGCCCCAGCATTTT.

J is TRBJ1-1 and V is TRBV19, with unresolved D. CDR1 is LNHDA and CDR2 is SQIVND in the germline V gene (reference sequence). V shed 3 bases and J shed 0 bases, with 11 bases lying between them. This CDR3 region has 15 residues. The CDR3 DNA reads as TGTGCCAGTAGTATGTACAGAGAAATGAACACTGAAGCTTTCTTT. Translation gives CASSMYREMNTEAFF.

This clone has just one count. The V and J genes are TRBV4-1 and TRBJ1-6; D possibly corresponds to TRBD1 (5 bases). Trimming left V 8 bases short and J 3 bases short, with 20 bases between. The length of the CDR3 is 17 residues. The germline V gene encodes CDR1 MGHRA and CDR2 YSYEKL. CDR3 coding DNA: TGCGCCAGCGACCGGCCACAGGCCTTACACTATAATTCACCCCTCCACTTT. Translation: CASDRPQALHYNSPLHF.

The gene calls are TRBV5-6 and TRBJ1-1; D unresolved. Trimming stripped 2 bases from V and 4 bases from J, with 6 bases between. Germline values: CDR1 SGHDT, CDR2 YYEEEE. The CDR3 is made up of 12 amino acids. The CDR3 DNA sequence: TGTGCCAGCAGCTTCCTCCTCACTGAAGCTTTCTTT. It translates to CASSFLLTEAFF.

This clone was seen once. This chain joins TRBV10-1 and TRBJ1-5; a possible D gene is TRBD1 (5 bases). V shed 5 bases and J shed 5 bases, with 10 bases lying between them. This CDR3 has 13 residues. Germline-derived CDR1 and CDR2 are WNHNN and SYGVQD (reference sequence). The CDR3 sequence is CASSPGVYQPQHF. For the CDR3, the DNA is TGCGCCAGCAGTCCGGGGGTTTATCAGCCCCAGCATTTT.

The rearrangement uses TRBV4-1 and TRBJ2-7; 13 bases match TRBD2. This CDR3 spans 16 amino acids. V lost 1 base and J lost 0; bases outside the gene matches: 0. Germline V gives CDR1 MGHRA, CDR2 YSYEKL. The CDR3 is CASSQGLAGGSYEQYF. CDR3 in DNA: TGCGCCAGCAGCCAAGGACTAGCGGGGGGCTCCTACGAGCAGTACTTC.

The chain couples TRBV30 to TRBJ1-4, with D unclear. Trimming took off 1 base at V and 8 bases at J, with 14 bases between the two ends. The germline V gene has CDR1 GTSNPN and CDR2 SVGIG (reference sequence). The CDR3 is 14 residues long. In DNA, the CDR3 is TGTGCCTGGAGTGAAAACGGTGAGAGAGAAAAACTGTTTTTT. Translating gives CAWSENGEREKLFF.

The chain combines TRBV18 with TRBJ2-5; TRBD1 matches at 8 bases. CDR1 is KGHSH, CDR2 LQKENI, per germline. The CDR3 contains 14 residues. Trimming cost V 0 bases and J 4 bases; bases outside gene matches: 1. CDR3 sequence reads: CASSPPQGVETQYF. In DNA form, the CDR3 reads TGTGCCAGCTCACCACCACAGGGGGTAGAGACCCAGTACTTC.

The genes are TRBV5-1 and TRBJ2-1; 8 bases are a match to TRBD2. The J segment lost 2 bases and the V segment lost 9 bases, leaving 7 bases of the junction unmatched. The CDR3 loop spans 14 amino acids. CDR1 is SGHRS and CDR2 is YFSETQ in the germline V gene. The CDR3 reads CAIPHGGAYNEQFF. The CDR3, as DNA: TGCGCCATACCCCACGGGGGGGCCTACAATGAGCAGTTCTTC.

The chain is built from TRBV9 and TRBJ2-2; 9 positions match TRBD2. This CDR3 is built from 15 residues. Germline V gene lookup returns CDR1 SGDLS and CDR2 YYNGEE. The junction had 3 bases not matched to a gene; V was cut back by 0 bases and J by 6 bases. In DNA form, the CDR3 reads TGTGCCAGCAGCGTAGAGGCTAGCGGGGCCGGGGAGCTGTTTTTT. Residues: CASSVEASGAGELFF. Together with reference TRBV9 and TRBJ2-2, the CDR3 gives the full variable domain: DSGVTQTPKHLITATGQRVTLRCSPRSGDLSVYWYQQSLDQGLQFLIQYYNGEERAKGNILERFSAQQFPDLHSELNLSSLELGDSALYFCASSVEASGAGELFFGEGSRLTVL.

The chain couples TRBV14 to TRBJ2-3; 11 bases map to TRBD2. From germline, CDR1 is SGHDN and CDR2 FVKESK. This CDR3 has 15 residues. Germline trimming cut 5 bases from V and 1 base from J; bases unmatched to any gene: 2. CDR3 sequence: CASSKGLAGTDTQYF. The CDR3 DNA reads TGTGCCAGCAGCAAGGGACTAGCGGGCACAGATACGCAGTATTTT.

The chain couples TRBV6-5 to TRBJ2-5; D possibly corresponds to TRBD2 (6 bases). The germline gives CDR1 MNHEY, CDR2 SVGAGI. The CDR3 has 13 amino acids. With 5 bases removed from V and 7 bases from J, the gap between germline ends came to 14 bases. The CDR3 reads CASSDGTQRTQYF. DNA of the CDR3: TGTGCCAGCAGTGACGGGACTCAACGGACCCAGTACTTC.

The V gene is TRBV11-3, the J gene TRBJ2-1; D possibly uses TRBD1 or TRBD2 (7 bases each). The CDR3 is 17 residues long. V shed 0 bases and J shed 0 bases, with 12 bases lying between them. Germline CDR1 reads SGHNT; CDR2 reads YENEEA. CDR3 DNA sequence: TGTGCCAGCAGCTTAGACAGCGGGGACAGCTCCTACAATGAGCAGTTCTTC. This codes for CASSLDSGDSSYNEQFF.

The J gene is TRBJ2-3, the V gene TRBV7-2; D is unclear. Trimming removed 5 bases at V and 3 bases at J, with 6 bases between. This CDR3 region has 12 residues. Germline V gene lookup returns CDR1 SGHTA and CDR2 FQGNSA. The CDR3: CASSLLTDTQYF. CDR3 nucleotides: TGTGCCAGCAGCCTTTTGACAGATACGCAGTATTTT.

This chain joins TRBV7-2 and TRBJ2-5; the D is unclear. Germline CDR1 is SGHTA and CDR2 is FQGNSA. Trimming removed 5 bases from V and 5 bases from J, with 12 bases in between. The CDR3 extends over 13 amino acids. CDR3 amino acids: CASSPSYGETQYF. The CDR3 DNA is TGTGCCAGCAGCCCTTCGTATGGGGAGACCCAGTACTTC.

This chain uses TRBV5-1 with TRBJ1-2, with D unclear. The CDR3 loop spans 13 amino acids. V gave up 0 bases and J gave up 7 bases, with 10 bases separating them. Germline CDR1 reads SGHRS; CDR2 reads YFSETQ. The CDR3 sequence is CASSLADRTGYTF. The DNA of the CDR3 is TGCGCCAGCAGCTTGGCCGATCGTACTGGCTACACCTTC. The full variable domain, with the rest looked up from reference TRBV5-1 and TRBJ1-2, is KAGVTQTPRYLIKTRGQQVTLSCSPISGHRSVSWYQQTPGQGLQFLFEYFSETQRNKGNFPGRFSGRQFSNSRSEMNVSTLELGDSALYLCASSLADRTGYTFGSGTRLTVV.

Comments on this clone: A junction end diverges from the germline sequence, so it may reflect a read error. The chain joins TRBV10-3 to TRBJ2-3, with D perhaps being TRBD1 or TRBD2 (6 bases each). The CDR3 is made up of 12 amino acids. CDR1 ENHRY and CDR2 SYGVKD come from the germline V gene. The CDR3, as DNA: TGTGCCATCAGTTTCCAGGGGTCGGGAGCCTTCTTT. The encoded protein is CAISFQGSGAFF.